Listed below are T cell receptor beta chains from one sample, sequenced in a study of blood T cell repertoires in COVID-19. Profiled with immunoSEQ multiplex PCR; TCRdb holds only in-frame clones, not every one. The profile covers 100,000 to 150,000 clones, with roughly three quarters appearing a single time and under 2.5% taken by the ten largest. The source material was peripheral blood. These receptors all come from a woman in her seventies with acute or convalescent COVID-19. Each CDR3 is given with its conserved first and last residue. Fields, in order: clone size, CDR3 length, D gene, J gene, V gene, CDR3 protein, CDR3 DNA. D genes are given only for firm matches. Size is omitted from some rows. Given values are once, few, many or a class for expanded clones.

abundance: once; len: 13; d_gene: -; j_gene: TRBJ1-2; v_gene: TRBV4-1; CDR3aa: CASSQVRGLSYTF; CDR3nt: TGCGCCAGCAGCCAAGTAAGGGGTCTGAGCTACACCTTC
abundance: many; len: 11; d_gene: -; j_gene: TRBJ2-3; v_gene: TRBV6-5; CDR3aa: CASTGLDTQYF; CDR3nt: TGTGCCAGCACAGGGTTAGATACGCAGTATTTT
abundance: -; len: 15; d_gene: TRBD1; j_gene: TRBJ2-7; v_gene: TRBV7-9; CDR3aa: CASSLRTGGSYEQYF; CDR3nt: TGTGCCAGCAGCTTACGGACAGGGGGTTCCTACGAGCAGTACTTC
abundance: -; len: 15; d_gene: TRBD2; j_gene: TRBJ2-2; v_gene: TRBV5-4; CDR3aa: CASSPTGGRAGELFF; CDR3nt: TGTGCCAGCAGCCCGACGGGGGGTCGCGCCGGGGAGCTGTTTTTT
abundance: few; len: 17; d_gene: TRBD1; j_gene: TRBJ1-4; v_gene: TRBV6-1; CDR3aa: CASSEAALGQGSEKLFF; CDR3nt: TGTGCCAGCAGTGAAGCGGCTTTGGGACAGGGGTCTGAAAAACTGTTTTTT
abundance: -; len: 15; d_gene: -; j_gene: TRBJ2-4; v_gene: TRBV28; CDR3aa: CASSPRLLAKNIQYF; CDR3nt: TGTGCCAGCAGTCCGAGACTGCTAGCCAAAAACATTCAGTACTTC
abundance: few; len: 11; d_gene: TRBD1; j_gene: TRBJ1-2; v_gene: TRBV29-1; CDR3aa: CSVLTGDGYTF; CDR3nt: TGCAGCGTATTGACAGGGGATGGCTACACCTTC
abundance: -; len: 13; d_gene: TRBD1; j_gene: TRBJ1-2; v_gene: TRBV10-3; CDR3aa: CAITPGQGSGYTF; CDR3nt: TGTGCCATCACCCCGGGACAGGGTAGTGGCTACACCTTC
abundance: -; len: 12; d_gene: -; j_gene: TRBJ2-1; v_gene: TRBV7-2; CDR3aa: CASSLNRNEQFF; CDR3nt: TGTGCCAGCAGCTTAAACAGAAATGAGCAGTTCTTC
abundance: -; len: 14; d_gene: TRBD1; j_gene: TRBJ2-5; v_gene: TRBV11-2; CDR3aa: CASSTRTGEGTQYF; CDR3nt: TGTGCCAGCAGCACCCGGACAGGGGAAGGGACCCAGTACTTC
abundance: -; len: 13; d_gene: -; j_gene: TRBJ1-5; v_gene: TRBV6-5; CDR3aa: CASSYQRNQPQHF; CDR3nt: TGTGCCAGCAGTTACCAGAGGAATCAGCCCCAGCATTTT
abundance: few; len: 14; d_gene: TRBD2; j_gene: TRBJ2-5; v_gene: TRBV6-5; CDR3aa: CASNIAGGQETQYF; CDR3nt: TGTGCCAGCAATATAGCGGGAGGCCAAGAGACCCAGTACTTC
abundance: -; len: 14; d_gene: TRBD1; j_gene: TRBJ1-1; v_gene: TRBV7-9; CDR3aa: CAGGQDRVNTEAFF; CDR3nt: TGTGCCGGAGGACAGGACAGAGTGAACACTGAAGCTTTCTTT
abundance: few; len: 15; d_gene: -; j_gene: TRBJ2-6; v_gene: TRBV30; CDR3aa: CAWSGGSAGANVLTF; CDR3nt: TGTGCCTGGAGCGGCGGCTCAGCAGGGGCCAACGTCCTGACTTTC
abundance: few; len: 12; d_gene: TRBD2; j_gene: TRBJ2-1; v_gene: TRBV12-3/TRBV12-4; CDR3aa: CASSFRTSGQFF; CDR3nt: TGTGCCAGCAGTTTCCGGACTAGCGGGCAGTTCTTC
abundance: few; len: 15; d_gene: TRBD2; j_gene: TRBJ2-1; v_gene: TRBV7-9; CDR3aa: CASSGTSGFYNEQFF; CDR3nt: TGTGCCAGCAGCGGGACTAGCGGCTTTTACAATGAGCAGTTCTTC
abundance: few; len: 10; d_gene: -; j_gene: TRBJ2-3; v_gene: TRBV21-1; CDR3aa: CASSRQEQYF; CDR3nt: TGTGCCAGCAGCAGACAGGAGCAGTATTTT
abundance: -; len: 15; d_gene: TRBD1; j_gene: TRBJ2-7; v_gene: TRBV3-1/TRBV3-2; CDR3aa: CASSQVLRQGYEQYF; CDR3nt: TGTGCCAGCAGCCAAGTTCTGCGACAGGGCTACGAGCAGTACTTC
abundance: -; len: 11; d_gene: -; j_gene: TRBJ2-3; v_gene: TRBV29-1; CDR3aa: CSVSGSTTQYF; CDR3nt: TGCAGCGTTTCCGGGTCAACTACGCAGTATTTT
abundance: -; len: 13; d_gene: TRBD1; j_gene: TRBJ2-1; v_gene: TRBV7-7; CDR3aa: CASSYGQGDEQFF; CDR3nt: TGTGCCAGCAGCTACGGACAGGGTGATGAGCAGTTCTTC
abundance: few; len: 15; d_gene: -; j_gene: TRBJ1-5; v_gene: TRBV27; CDR3aa: CASSFSGYGNQPQHF; CDR3nt: TGTGCCAGCAGTTTTTCCGGTTATGGCAATCAGCCCCAGCATTTT